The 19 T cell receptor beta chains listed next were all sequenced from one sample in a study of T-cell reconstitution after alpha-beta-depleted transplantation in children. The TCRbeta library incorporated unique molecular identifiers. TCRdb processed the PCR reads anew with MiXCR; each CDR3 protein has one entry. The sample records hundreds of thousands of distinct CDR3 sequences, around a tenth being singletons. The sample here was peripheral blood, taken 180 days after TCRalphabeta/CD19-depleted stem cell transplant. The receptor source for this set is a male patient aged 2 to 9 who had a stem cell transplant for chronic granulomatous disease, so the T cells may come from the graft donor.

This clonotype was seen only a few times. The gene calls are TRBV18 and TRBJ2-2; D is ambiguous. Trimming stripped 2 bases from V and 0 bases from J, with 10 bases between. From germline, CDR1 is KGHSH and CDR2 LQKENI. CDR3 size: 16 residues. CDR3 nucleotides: TGTGCCAGCTCACCATTCGCAGCCCCGAACACCGGGGAGCTGTTTTTT. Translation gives CASSPFAAPNTGELFF.

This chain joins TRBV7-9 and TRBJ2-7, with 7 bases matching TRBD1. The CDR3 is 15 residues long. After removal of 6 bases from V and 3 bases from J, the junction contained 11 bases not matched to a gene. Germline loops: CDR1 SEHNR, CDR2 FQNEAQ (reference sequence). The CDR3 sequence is CASSRQGFSNYEQYF. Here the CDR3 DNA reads TGTGCCAGCAGTCGACAGGGCTTTTCCAACTACGAGCAGTACTTC.

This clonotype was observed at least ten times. The CDR3 DNA sequence: TGTGCCAGCAGTTACGGCAGGGGCAACTCTGGGGCCAACGTCCTGACTTTC. This encodes CASSYGRGNSGANVLTF. This chain connects TRBV6-5 to TRBJ2-6, with D tentatively TRBD1 (6 bases). The V gene's germline CDR1 is MNHEY and CDR2 SVGAGI. The CDR3 extends over 17 amino acids. V lost 2 bases and J 0 bases, leaving 11 bases between the germline ends.

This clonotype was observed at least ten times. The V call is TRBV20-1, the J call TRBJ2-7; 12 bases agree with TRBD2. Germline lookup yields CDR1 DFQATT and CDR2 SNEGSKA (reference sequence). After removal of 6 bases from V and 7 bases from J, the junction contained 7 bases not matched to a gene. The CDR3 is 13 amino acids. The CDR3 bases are TGCAGTGCCAGACTAGCGGGAGCTAGGGAGCAGTACTTC. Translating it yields CSARLAGAREQYF.

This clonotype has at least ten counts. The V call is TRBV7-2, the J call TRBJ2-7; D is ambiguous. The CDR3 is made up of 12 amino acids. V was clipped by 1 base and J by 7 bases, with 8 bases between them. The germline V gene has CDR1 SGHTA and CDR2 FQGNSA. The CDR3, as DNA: TGTGCCAGCAGCTTAGGGGTCGGAGAGCAGTACTTC. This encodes CASSLGVGEQYF.

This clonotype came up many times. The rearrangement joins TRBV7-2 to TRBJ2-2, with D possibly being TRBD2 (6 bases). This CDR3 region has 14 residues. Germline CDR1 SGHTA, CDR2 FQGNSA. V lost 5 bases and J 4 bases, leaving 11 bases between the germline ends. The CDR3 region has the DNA TGTGCCAGCAGCAAATTGGGGGGCACCGGGGAGCTGTTTTTT. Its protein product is CASSKLGGTGELFF.

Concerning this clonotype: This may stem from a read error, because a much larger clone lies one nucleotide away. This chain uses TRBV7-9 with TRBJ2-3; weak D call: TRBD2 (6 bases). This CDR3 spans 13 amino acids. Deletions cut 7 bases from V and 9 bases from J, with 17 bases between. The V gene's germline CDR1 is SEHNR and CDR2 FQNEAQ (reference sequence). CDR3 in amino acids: CASIRGQAGTQYF. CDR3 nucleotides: TGTGCCAGCATCCGGGGCCAGGCGGGGACGCAGTATTTT.

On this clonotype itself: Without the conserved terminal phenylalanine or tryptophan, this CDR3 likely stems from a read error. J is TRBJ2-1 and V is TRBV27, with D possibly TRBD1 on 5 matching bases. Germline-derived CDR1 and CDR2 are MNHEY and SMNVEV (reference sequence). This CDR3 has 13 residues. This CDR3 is CASRQDSYNGQFL. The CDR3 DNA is TGTGCCAGCAGACAGGATAGCTACAATGGGCAGTTCCTC.

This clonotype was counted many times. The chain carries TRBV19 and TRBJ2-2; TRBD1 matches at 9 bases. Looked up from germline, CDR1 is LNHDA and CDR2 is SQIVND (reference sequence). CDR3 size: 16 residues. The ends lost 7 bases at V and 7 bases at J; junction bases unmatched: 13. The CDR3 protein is CASKGGQGKIGGELFF. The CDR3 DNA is TGTGCCAGTAAGGGGGGACAGGGAAAAATTGGCGGGGAGCTGTTTTTT.

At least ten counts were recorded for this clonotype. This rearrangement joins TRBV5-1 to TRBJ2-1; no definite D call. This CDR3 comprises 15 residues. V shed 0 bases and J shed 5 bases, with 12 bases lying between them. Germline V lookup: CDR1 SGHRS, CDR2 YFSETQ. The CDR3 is CASSLALAAHNEQFF. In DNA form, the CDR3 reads TGCGCCAGCAGCTTGGCCTTGGCTGCCCACAATGAGCAGTTCTTC. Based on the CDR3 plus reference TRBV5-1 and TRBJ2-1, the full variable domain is KAGVTQTPRYLIKTRGQQVTLSCSPISGHRSVSWYQQTPGQGLQFLFEYFSETQRNKGNFPGRFSGRQFSNSRSEMNVSTLELGDSALYLCASSLALAAHNEQFFGPGTRLTVL.

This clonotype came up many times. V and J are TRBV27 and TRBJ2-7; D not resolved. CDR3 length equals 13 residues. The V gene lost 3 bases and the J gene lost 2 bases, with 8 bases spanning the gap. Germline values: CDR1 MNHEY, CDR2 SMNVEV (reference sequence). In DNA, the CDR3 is TGTGCCAGCAGTTTTGGGCGGACCTACGAGCAGTACTTC. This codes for CASSFGRTYEQYF.

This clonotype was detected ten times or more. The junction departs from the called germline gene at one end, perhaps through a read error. CDR3 amino acids: CACSEVGTGFGSNQPQHF. The DNA for the CDR3 is TGTGCCTGCAGTGAAGTGGGGACAGGGTTCGGAAGCAATCAGCCCCAGCATTTT. The V call is TRBV2, the J call TRBJ1-5; the match to TRBD1 covers 9 bases. The CDR3 spans 18 residues. Germline V gene sequence: CDR1 SNHLY, CDR2 FYNNEI.

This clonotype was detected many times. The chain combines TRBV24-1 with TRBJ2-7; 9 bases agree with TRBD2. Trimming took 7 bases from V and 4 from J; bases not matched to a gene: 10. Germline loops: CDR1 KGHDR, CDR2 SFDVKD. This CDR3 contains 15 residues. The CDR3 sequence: CATSSTAGGTYEQYF. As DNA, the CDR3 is TGTGCCACCAGCTCGACAGCGGGAGGAACTTACGAGCAGTACTTC.

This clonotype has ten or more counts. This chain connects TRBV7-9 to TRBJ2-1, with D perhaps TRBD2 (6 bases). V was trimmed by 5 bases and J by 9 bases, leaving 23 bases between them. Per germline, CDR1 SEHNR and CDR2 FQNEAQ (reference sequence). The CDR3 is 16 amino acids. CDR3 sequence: CASSRIPGGARSEQFF. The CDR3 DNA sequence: TGTGCCAGCAGCCGCATCCCAGGAGGGGCCAGGAGTGAGCAGTTCTTC.

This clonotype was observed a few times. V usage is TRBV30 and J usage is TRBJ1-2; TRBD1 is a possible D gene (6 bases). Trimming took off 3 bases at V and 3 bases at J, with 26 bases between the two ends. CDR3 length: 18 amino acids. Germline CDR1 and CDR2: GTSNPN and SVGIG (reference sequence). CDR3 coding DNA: TGTGCCTGGAGCGTGGCCGTGGTCAGTCAACAGGGAGACTATGGCTACACCTTC. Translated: CAWSVAVVSQQGDYGYTF. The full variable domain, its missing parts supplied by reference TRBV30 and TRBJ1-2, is SQTIHQWPATLVQPVGSPLSLECTVEGTSNPNLYWYRQAAGRGLQLLFYSVGIGQISSEVPQNLSASRPQDRQFILSSKKLLLSDSGFYLCAWSVAVVSQQGDYGYTFGSGTRLTVV.

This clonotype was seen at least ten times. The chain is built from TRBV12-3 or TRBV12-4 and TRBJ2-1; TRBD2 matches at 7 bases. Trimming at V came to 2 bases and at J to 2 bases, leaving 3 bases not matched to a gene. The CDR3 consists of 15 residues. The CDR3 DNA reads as TGTGCCAGCAGTTTAAGGGACTATACCTACAATGAGCAGTTCTTC. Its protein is CASSLRDYTYNEQFF.

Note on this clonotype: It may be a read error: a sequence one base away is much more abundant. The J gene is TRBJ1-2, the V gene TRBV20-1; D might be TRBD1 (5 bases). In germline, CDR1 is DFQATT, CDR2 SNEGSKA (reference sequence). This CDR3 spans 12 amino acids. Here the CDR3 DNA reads TGCAGTGCCCATGACAGTAACTATGGCGACACCTTC. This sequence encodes CSAHDSNYGDTF.

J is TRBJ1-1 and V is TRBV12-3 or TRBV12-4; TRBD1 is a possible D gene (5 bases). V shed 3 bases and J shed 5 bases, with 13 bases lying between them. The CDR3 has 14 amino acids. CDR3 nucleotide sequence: TGTGCCAGCAGTTTGGCGTGGGGGAGGACTGAAGCTTTCTTT. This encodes CASSLAWGRTEAFF.

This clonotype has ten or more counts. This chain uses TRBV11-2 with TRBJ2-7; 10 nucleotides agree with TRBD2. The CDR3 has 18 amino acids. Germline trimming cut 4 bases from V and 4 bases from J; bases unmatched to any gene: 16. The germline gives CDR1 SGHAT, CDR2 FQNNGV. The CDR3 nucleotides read TGTGCCAGCAGCTCAATGGGACCTCTAGCGGGAGTCTCATACGAGCAGTACTTC. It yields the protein CASSSMGPLAGVSYEQYF.